This T cell receptor beta chain was documented in a study of blood T cell repertoires in COVID-19. Study-level background: COVID-19 samples, acute and convalescent, were from the United States, Italy and Spain.

The CDR3 contains 15 residues. V gave up 6 bases and J gave up 6 bases; unmatched junction bases: 7. Germline V gene sequence: CDR1 MNHEY, CDR2 SVGAGI. As originally analysed: Reference gene primer amplification gave estimated nucleated cell counts. The data were produced by immunoSEQ multiplex PCR, yet TCRdb's version contains in-frame clones alone and is incomplete. Clonal size and the V and J genes are those of that table, whereas D and trimming came from the DNA. The sample yields roughly 70,000 clones, around nine tenths seen once. Specimen: peripheral blood. V and J are TRBV6-5 and TRBJ2-3, with 12 positions matching TRBD1. The source is a human donor in a cohort sampled during active COVID-19. The CDR3 DNA reads TGTGCCAGCAGCCCCGGGACAGGGGGCAGGGATACGCAGTATTTT. Residues: CASSPGTGGRDTQYF.